This T cell receptor (beta chain) originates from a study of cytomegalovirus exposure and HLA in healthy donors. The CDR3 length is 15 residues. From germline, CDR1 is MNHEY and CDR2 SMNVEV (reference sequence). V dropped 2 bases and J dropped 0 bases, with 8 bases sitting between them. PCR was performed using 60 Vbeta and 13 Jbeta primers. Assay used: immunoSEQ multiplex PCR; TCRdb lists only in-frame clones, some missing. This sample yields approximately 140,000 clones, of which roughly 86% are seen a single time; about 3.2% belongs to the top ten. Sequencing was carried out using PBMCs. The clonotype originates from a man aged 18 to 29 in good health and CMV-seropositive. This chain uses TRBV27 with TRBJ1-5; unclear D gene. In DNA, the CDR3 is TGTGCCAGCAGTTTAAGTCAGGCTAGCAATCAGCCCCAGCATTTT. The encoded protein is CASSLSQASNQPQHF.